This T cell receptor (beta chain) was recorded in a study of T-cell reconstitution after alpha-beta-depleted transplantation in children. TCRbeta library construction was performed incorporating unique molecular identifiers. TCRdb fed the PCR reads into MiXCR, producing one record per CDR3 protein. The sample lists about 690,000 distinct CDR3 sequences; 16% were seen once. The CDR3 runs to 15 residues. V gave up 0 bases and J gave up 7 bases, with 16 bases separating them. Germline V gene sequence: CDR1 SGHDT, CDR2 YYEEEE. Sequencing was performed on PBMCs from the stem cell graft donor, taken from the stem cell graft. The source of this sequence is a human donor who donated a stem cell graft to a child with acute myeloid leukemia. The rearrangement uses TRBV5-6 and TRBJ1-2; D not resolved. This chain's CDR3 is CASSLEAQDYTGYTF. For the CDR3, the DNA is TGTGCCAGCAGCTTGGAAGCCCAGGACTACACTGGCTACACCTTC.